These 7 T cell receptor beta chains were sequenced from one sample in a study of blood T cell repertoires in COVID-19. Measured with immunoSEQ multiplex PCR; TCRdb has only the in-frame clones, and not every one. The sample carries about 120,000 clones, about 85% recorded once. Sequenced: peripheral blood. All receptors derive from an older man with acute or convalescent COVID-19.

This chain uses TRBV10-1 with TRBJ1-1; 10 bases agree with TRBD1. The CDR3 length is 16 residues. Germline V lookup: CDR1 WNHNN, CDR2 SYGVQD (reference sequence). The ends lost 1 base at V and 4 bases at J; junction bases unmatched: 6. CDR3 region: CASSEFGQGVFTEAFF. Written as DNA, the CDR3 is TGCGCCAGCAGTGAGTTCGGACAGGGGGTATTCACTGAAGCTTTCTTT.

CDR3 in DNA: TGTGCCAGCAGGCCGCCCTCCGGGAGGCTCACTGAAGCTTTCTTT. Translation gives CASRPPSGRLTEAFF. The rearrangement joins TRBV28 to TRBJ1-1; D remains ambiguous. CDR1 MDHEN and CDR2 SYDVKM come from the germline V gene. The CDR3 length is 15 residues. V was shortened by 6 bases and J by 4 bases, with 18 bases between the two germline ends.

The chain joins TRBV28 to TRBJ2-1, with D tentatively TRBD1 (6 bases). This CDR3 spans 14 amino acids. In germline, CDR1 is MDHEN, CDR2 SYDVKM. Deletions cut 7 bases from V and 7 bases from J, with 17 bases between. In DNA, the CDR3 is TGTGCCAGCACGACGCAGGGGAACTCTAATGAGCAGTTCTTC. This encodes CASTTQGNSNEQFF. The variable domain in full, with the rest retrieved from reference TRBV28 and TRBJ2-1, is DVKVTQSSRYLVKRTGEKVFLECVQDMDHENMFWYRQDPGLGLRLIYFSYDVKMKEKGDIPEGYSVSREKKERFSLILESASTNQTSMYLCASTTQGNSNEQFFGPGTRLTVL.

The V and J genes are TRBV9 and TRBJ1-3; possible D gene TRBD1, 6 bases. Trimming removed 10 bases from V and 3 bases from J, with 14 bases in between. CDR1 SGDLS and CDR2 YYNGEE come from the germline V gene. This CDR3 contains 13 residues. DNA of the CDR3: TGTGCCTCCTCACAGGGAAGTGGAAACACCATATATTTT. Translating it yields CASSQGSGNTIYF.

This clone was observed a few times. V is TRBV28 and J is TRBJ2-7; 10 positions agree with TRBD1. Germline assignment: CDR1 MDHEN and CDR2 SYDVKM. Germline trimming cut 2 bases from V and 2 bases from J; bases unmatched to any gene: 6. This CDR3 has 16 residues. The DNA of the CDR3 is TGTGCCAGCAGTTTAAGCCGGGACAGGGGTACCTACGAGCAGTACTTC. Translation gives CASSLSRDRGTYEQYF.

This sequence joins TRBV11-3 and TRBJ2-1, with 11 bases identical to TRBD1. Germline V CDR1 and CDR2: SGHNT, YENEEA. Germline trimming cut 5 bases from V and 4 bases from J; bases unmatched to any gene: 4. CDR3 length: 15 residues. The CDR3 spells CASSLGQGVYNEQFF. The DNA of the CDR3 is TGTGCCAGCAGCCTGGGACAGGGGGTTTACAATGAGCAGTTCTTC.

Here the CDR3 reads CASSPGAAGAFF. CDR3 sequence (DNA): TGTGCCAGCTCACCAGGGGCCGCAGGAGCTTTCTTT. This chain connects TRBV18 to TRBJ1-1; TRBD1 is a possible D gene (5 bases). The V gene lost 2 bases and the J gene lost 10 bases, with 11 bases spanning the gap. Per the germline V gene, CDR1 is KGHSH and CDR2 is LQKENI. The CDR3 is 12 amino acids.